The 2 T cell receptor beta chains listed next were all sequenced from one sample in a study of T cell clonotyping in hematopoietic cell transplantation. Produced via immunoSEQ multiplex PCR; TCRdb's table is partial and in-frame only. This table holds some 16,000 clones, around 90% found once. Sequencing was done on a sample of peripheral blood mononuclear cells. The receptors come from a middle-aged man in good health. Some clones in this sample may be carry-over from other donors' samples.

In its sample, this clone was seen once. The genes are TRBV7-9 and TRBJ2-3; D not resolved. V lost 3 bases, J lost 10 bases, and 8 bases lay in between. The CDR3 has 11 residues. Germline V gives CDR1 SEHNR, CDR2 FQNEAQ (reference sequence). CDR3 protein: CASSLTQSQYF. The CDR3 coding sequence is TGTGCCAGCAGCTTGACACAGTCGCAGTATTTT.

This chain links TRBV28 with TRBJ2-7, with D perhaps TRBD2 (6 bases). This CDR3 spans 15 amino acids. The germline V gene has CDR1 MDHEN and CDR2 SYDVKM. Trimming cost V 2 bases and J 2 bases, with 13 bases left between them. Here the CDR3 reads CASSLVAAGTYEQYF. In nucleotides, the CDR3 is TGTGCCAGCAGTTTAGTGGCCGCGGGAACCTACGAGCAGTACTTC.